Below, 8 T cell receptor beta chains from the same sample are listed, as sequenced in a study of PD-1 blockade in mismatch repair-deficient tumors. Assay used: immunoSEQ multiplex PCR; TCRdb lists only in-frame clones, some missing. The table lists some 120,000 clones, roughly 90% of them singletons, with approximately 12% in the top ten. The sample in question was peripheral blood, obtained approximately 70 weeks after starting pembrolizumab. Every receptor here comes from an adult with mismatch repair-deficient cancer.

This chain connects TRBV9 to TRBJ2-7; TRBD1 matches 9 bases. CDR1 SGDLS and CDR2 YYNGEE come from the germline V gene. Unmatched junction bases numbered 12, after V lost 3 bases and J lost 2 bases. CDR3 length: 17 residues. DNA for the CDR3: TGTGCCAGCAGCGGTAGCGGCACGGGACAGGGTACCTACGAGCAGTACTTC. It is translated as CASSGSGTGQGTYEQYF.

This chain uses TRBV19 with TRBJ2-7, with D possibly being TRBD1 (5 bases). The CDR3 length is 14 residues. V lost 6 bases, J lost 2 bases, and 14 bases lay in between. The V gene's germline CDR1 is LNHDA and CDR2 SQIVND (reference sequence). In DNA, the CDR3 is TGTGCCAGTAGCTTCCACAAAGGGGCCTACGAGCAGTACTTC. Translation: CASSFHKGAYEQYF.

The chain is built from TRBV4-1 and TRBJ2-1, with 13 bases matching TRBD2. Germline V gene data show CDR1 as MGHRA and CDR2 as YSYEKL. The CDR3 loop spans 18 amino acids. J gave up 7 bases and V 1 base, and 10 bases lay outside the gene matches. CDR3 residues: CASSQAGLAGLSVNEQFF. CDR3 coding DNA: TGCGCCAGCAGCCAAGCGGGACTAGCGGGATTGAGTGTTAATGAGCAGTTCTTC.

The chain employs TRBV30 and TRBJ1-1; 8 bases fit TRBD1. Germline V gene data show CDR1 as GTSNPN and CDR2 as SVGIG (reference sequence). The CDR3 runs to 14 residues. The V segment lost 3 bases and the J segment 4 bases; nucleotides outside the gene matches: 7. The CDR3 protein is CAWRNRGESTEAFF. The CDR3, as DNA: TGTGCCTGGAGGAACAGGGGGGAGAGCACTGAAGCTTTCTTT.

The V call is TRBV5-8, the J call TRBJ2-7; TRBD2 agrees at 10 bases. There are 14 residues in the CDR3. The ends lost 6 bases at V and 5 bases at J; junction bases unmatched: 8. Germline values: CDR1 SGHTS, CDR2 YDEGEE. CDR3 protein: CASTHLAGVDEQYF. CDR3 coding DNA: TGTGCCAGCACCCATCTAGCGGGAGTCGACGAGCAGTACTTC.

This clone was seen a single time. CDR3 amino acids: CASSQWDRSYEQYF. CDR3 DNA sequence: TGCGCCAGCAGCCAATGGGACCGTTCCTACGAGCAGTACTTC. This chain connects TRBV4-3 to TRBJ2-7, with D possibly called TRBD1 or TRBD2 (5 bases each). Deletions cut 2 bases from V and 1 base from J, with 9 bases between. The CDR3 sequence is 14 residues long. Per the germline V gene, CDR1 is LGHNA and CDR2 is YSLEER.

The rearrangement joins TRBV4-1 to TRBJ2-7; no definite D call. The CDR3 is 13 residues long. Germline V gene sequence: CDR1 MGHRA, CDR2 YSYEKL. V was pared by 1 base and J by 4 bases, with 8 bases between. CDR3 sequence (DNA): TGCGCCAGCAGCCAAGTTGTGGGGTACGAGCAGTACTTC. Protein: CASSQVVGYEQYF.

The V call is TRBV7-2, the J call TRBJ1-1, with D unclear. The CDR3 runs 13 residues. Germline loops: CDR1 SGHTA, CDR2 FQGNSA. The V end lost 6 bases, the J end lost 5 bases, and 13 bases lay between the germline ends. CDR3 sequence reads: CASRPIGGTEAFF. The CDR3 DNA sequence: TGTGCCAGCAGACCCATTGGAGGGACTGAAGCTTTCTTT.